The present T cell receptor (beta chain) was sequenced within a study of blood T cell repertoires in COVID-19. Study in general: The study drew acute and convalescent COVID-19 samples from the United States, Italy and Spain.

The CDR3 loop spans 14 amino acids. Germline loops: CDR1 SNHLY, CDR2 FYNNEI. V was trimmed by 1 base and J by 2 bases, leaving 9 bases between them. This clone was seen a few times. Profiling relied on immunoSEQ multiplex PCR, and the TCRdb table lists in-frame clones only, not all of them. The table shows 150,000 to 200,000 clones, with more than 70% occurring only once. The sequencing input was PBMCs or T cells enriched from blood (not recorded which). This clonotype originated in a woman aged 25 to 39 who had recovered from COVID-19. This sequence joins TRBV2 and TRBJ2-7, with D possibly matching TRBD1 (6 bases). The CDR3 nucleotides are TGTGCCAGCAGTGAAGAGGACAGTACCTACGAGCAGTACTTC. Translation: CASSEEDSTYEQYF.